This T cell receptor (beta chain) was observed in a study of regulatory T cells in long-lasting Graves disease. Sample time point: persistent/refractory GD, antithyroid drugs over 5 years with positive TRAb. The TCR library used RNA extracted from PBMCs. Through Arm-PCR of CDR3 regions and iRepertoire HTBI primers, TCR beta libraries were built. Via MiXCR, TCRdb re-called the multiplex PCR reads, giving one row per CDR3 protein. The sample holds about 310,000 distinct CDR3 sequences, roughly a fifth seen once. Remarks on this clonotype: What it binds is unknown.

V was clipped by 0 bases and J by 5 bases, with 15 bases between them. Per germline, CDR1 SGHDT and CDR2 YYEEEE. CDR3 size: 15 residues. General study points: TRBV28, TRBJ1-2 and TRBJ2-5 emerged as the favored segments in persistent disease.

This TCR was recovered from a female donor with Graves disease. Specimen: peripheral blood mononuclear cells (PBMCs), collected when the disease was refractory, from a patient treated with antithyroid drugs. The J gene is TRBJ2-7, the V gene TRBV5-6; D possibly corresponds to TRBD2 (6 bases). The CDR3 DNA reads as TGTGCCAGCAGCTTGGTTGGGGGACTGTACGACGAGCAGTACTTC. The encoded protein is CASSLVGGLYDEQYF.